This T cell receptor (beta chain) stems from a study of T cells in Graves' hyperthyroidism and ophthalmopathy. Patients aged 18 to 65 had newly diagnosed hyperthyroidism that had lasted under 2 months. RNA transcripts provided the source from which TCR beta CDR3 regions were amplified. The HTBI set primed first-round TCR CDR3 RT-PCR. TCRdb analysed the multiplex PCR reads with MiXCR anew, one entry per CDR3 protein. The sample carries fewer than 650,000 distinct CDR3 sequences, 14% recorded once. The germline V and J ends were trimmed by 6 bases and 0 bases, with 15 bases remaining between them. Germline loops: CDR1 SNHLY, CDR2 FYNNEI. The CDR3 runs 15 residues. This clonotype was observed at least ten times.

J is TRBJ2-7 and V is TRBV2, with D maybe TRBD1 (5 bases). Sample: blood. This TCR came from a woman aged 40-49 years with Graves' hyperthyroidism. The CDR3 here is CASSQQAALSYEQYF. CDR3 nucleotides: TGTGCCAGCAGCCAACAGGCCGCTCTCTCCTACGAGCAGTACTTC.